This entry is about one T cell receptor (beta chain). The antigen is undetermined. Each donor's status was that of a healthy bone marrow donor. The data belong to a study of cytomegalovirus exposure and HLA in healthy donors. Whole-study findings and limits: Most CMV-associated TCR beta chains appeared HLA-restricted in a later analysis. There were some public TCRs occurring in many donors, but most TCR sequences were rare. Earlier findings revealed that most TCR beta V segments proved productive either about 87% or about 30% of the time.

This PCR relied on a set of 60 Vbeta primers and 13 Jbeta primers. Clones were sequenced by immunoSEQ multiplex PCR, and TCRdb holds only the in-frame ones, with some missing. The data show around 200,000 clones, around 62% seen once. There are 15 residues in the CDR3. In germline, CDR1 is SEHNR, CDR2 FQNEAQ (reference sequence). V lost 7 bases, J lost 12 bases, and 22 bases lay in between. The genes are TRBV7-9 and TRBJ1-6; a possible D gene is TRBD1 (6 bases). The sample taken for sequencing was PBMCs. The sequence came from a man aged 40-55 years in good health and CMV-seronegative. The CDR3 sequence is CASNLTDSLVGPLHF. The CDR3 nucleotides are TGTGCCAGCAACCTTACGGACAGCCTCGTTGGACCCCTCCACTTT.